A single sample is the source of the 8 T cell receptor beta chains below, sequenced in a study of Ad26.COV2.S vaccination and SARS-CoV-2 variants. Treatment: roughly 20 received Ad26.COV2.S at low or high dose, single or two shots; roughly five received placebo; per-sample allocation not given. Specimen acquisition occurred on day 63 following the initial vaccine or placebo injection. Assay used: immunoSEQ multiplex PCR; TCRdb lists only in-frame clones, some missing. The data hold more than 300,000 clones, with about 86% observed a single time. The input for sequencing was peripheral blood, taken in a trial of Ad26.COV2.S vaccine versus placebo. These receptors originate from a person aged 18-60 years who received the Ad26.COV2.S COVID-19 vaccine or a placebo.

The CDR3 DNA is TGTGCCACCAGCAGAGATAGGACGACGGGAGGGTTCACCGGGGAGCTGTTTTTT. Encoded protein: CATSRDRTTGGFTGELFF. The V call is TRBV15, the J call TRBJ2-2, with 8 nucleotides matching TRBD2. V trimming: 0 bases; J trimming: 4 bases; junction bases outside the gene matches: 10. The V gene's germline CDR1 is LNHNV and CDR2 YYDKDF (reference sequence). The CDR3 length is 18 residues.

The chain uses TRBV7-2 and TRBJ2-3; D is undetermined. V lost 5 bases to trimming and J lost 2 bases, with 11 bases between them. The germline V gene encodes CDR1 SGHTA and CDR2 FQGNSA. This CDR3 has 14 amino acids. CDR3 DNA sequence: TGTGCCAGCAGCCTGAATAGGAACACAGATACGCAGTATTTT. Protein: CASSLNRNTDTQYF.

The chain couples TRBV6-1 to TRBJ2-1, with D maybe TRBD2 (5 bases). This CDR3 spans 17 amino acids. Trimming took off 0 bases at V and 8 bases at J, with 20 bases between the two ends. Germline CDR1 MNHNS, CDR2 SASEGT. This CDR3 is CASSEAHAAAAGDEQFF. CDR3 in DNA: TGTGCCAGCAGTGAAGCGCACGCCGCGGCGGCGGGTGATGAGCAGTTCTTC.

This chain links TRBV5-1 with TRBJ1-5; 7 bases are a match to TRBD1. V trimming: 4 bases; J trimming: 4 bases; junction bases outside the gene matches: 5. Germline V gene lookup returns CDR1 SGHRS and CDR2 YFSETQ. This CDR3 region has 14 residues. CDR3 coding DNA: TGCGCCAGCAGCCCGGGACAGACTAATCAGCCCCAGCATTTT. Protein sequence: CASSPGQTNQPQHF.

A few counts support this clone. The chain recombines TRBV19 with TRBJ2-7, with TRBD1 matching over 7 bases. The V gene's germline CDR1 is LNHDA and CDR2 SQIVND (reference sequence). CDR3 size: 14 residues. The V and J ends lost 4 bases and 3 bases, in that order; junction bases with no gene match: 6. CDR3 bases: TGTGCCAGTAGTAAGACAGGGATGCGCTACGAGCAGTACTTC. It yields the protein CASSKTGMRYEQYF.

The chain combines TRBV7-8 with TRBJ2-7; D ambiguous. Germline CDR1 SGHVS, CDR2 FQNEAQ. Trimming stripped 6 bases from V and 1 base from J, with 16 bases between. CDR3 length equals 15 residues. CDR3 region: CASRRLDSGSYEQYF. CDR3 DNA sequence: TGTGCCAGCAGGCGTCTTGACTCCGGGTCCTACGAGCAGTACTTC.

This rearrangement joins TRBV7-2 to TRBJ2-6; 8 bases are shared with TRBD2. Unmatched junction bases numbered 3, after V lost 5 bases and J lost 0 bases. CDR3 length equals 16 residues. Germline loops: CDR1 SGHTA, CDR2 FQGNSA. The CDR3 DNA reads TGTGCCAGCAGCCGCGGGGGGCACTCTGGGGCCAACGTCCTGACTTTC. Amino acids: CASSRGGHSGANVLTF.

Concerning this clone: Distinct nucleotide sequences in the sample also encode this CDR3. CDR3 residues: CASSFGPNTEAFF. DNA for the CDR3: TGTGCCAGCAGTTTCGGCCCGAACACTGAAGCTTTCTTT. The chain recombines TRBV12-3 or TRBV12-4 with TRBJ1-1; no reliable D call. The CDR3 runs to 13 residues. Trimming shortened V by 3 bases and J by 1 base, and 6 bases separated the two germline ends.